This TCR beta chain was sequenced in a study of CD8+CD57+ T cells in acquired aplastic anemia. Findings of the study overall: The study identified roughly 29 CD8+ CDR3 sequences shared by patients and controls.

Comments on this clonotype: Its antigen is unidentified.

With 1 base removed from V and 5 bases from J, the gap between germline ends came to 18 bases. CDR1 and CDR2 from the germline V gene are SGHRS and YFSETQ. The CDR3 length is 17 residues. The use of genomic DNA as template underpinned the TCR beta VDJ and CDR3 profiling. TCRdb passed the reads through MiXCR, listing each CDR3 protein once. This sample carries some 170,000 distinct CDR3 sequences, less than 60% of them seen once, and the ten largest clones take around 1%. Only patients with CD8+CD57+ cell expansion on flow cytometry were chosen for sequencing. Source material: sorted CD4+, CD8+, or CD8+CD57+ T cells (not recorded which) from PBMCs. This clonotype originated in a human donor with aplastic anemia. The chain has TRBV5-1 and TRBJ2-2, with a tentative D call TRBD2 (5 bases). The CDR3 DNA sequence: TGCGCCAGCAGCTTGAGCGGCGGTGGACCTTTTACCGGGGAGCTGTTTTTT. Translating it yields CASSLSGGGPFTGELFF.